This TCR beta chain is from a study of cytomegalovirus exposure and HLA in healthy donors (dated by TCRdb to the late 2010s). Background on the whole study: An earlier analysis of roughly 500 of the donors reported about 290 Gb of sequence data and around 110 million unique TCR beta sequences from 150 million to 200 million T cells. An early release that covered some 640 HLA-typed donors contained about 300 gigabases of sequencing data and approximately 85 million unique TCR sequences. All discovery cohort repertoires had been generated using a single sequencing platform. Of the roughly 400 genotyped donors, 81% fell in the genetic ancestry cluster associated with self-reported Caucasian donors. In addition to the first cohort of around 670 subjects, a separate validation cohort of 100 to 150 different subjects was used. Because of strong linkage in the cohort, four to six DR-DQ haplotypes were treated as single units for association and clustering. Donor age, sex, ethnicity and CMV serostatus were compiled alongside the repertoire data. To study patterns of TCR occurrence, a later analysis re-analyzed previously published TCR beta repertoires from several hundred donors and added high-resolution HLA genotyping. HLA typing covered class I and class II loci at four-digit resolution. Among under 450 genotyped donors of the cohort, an average of approximately 240,000 unique TCR beta nucleotide sequences were sequenced per donor, roughly 18% of them non-productive. Using immunosequencing, the study profiled T cell repertoires from fewer than 850 subjects and related those repertoires to cytomegalovirus serostatus. The study aimed to test whether cataloging public T cell receptors could reveal signatures of past pathogen exposure. Typing coverage differed by locus: A, B, C, DRB1 and DQB1 were typed in about 629-640 donors, DQA1 in around 500, DPA1 in around 610, and DPB1 in 400 to 490. A later genetic analysis used genome-wide SNP genotypes for about three fifths of the roughly 700 donors, treating that subset as a discovery cohort. In the later analysis, no new phenotypic data were used to find candidate immune exposures; instead, reliance was placed on TCR beta sequences and their occurrence across donors. An earlier analysis of about 600 of the donors used high-throughput TCR beta sequencing to judge whether each TCR beta V gene segment behaved as functional or pseudogenic. The study combined high-throughput TCR immunosequencing, statistical association of individual TCRs with disease status, and machine learning to predict cytomegalovirus infection status.

V is pruned by 3 bases and J by 8 bases, leaving 7 bases of the junction without a gene match. From a lookup of the germline V gene, CDR1 and CDR2 are SQVTM and ANQGSEA. The CDR3 numbers 13 residues from cysteine through phenylalanine. Only CDR3 DNA remains: 39 bases, in frame from the first base. In total, 630 or so healthy bone marrow donors made up the cohort. At the time of sampling, every cohort member was nominally healthy, though immune exposures that went unrecorded were likely present. The donor tested CMV seropositive and was one of the 289 seropositive cohort members. Each donor provided a peripheral blood sample, and peripheral blood mononuclear cells were used for TCR beta sequencing. Genomic DNA was extracted from the blood cell samples with the Qiagen DNeasy Blood Extraction Kit. About this clone itself: Which antigen it targets is not known. Within one base of it there is no much larger clone, and no base qualities were kept.

Receptor amplification or capture employed the immunoSEQ multiplex PCR assay. For the multiplex PCR, a mixture combining 60 forward primers for TCR Vbeta segments and 13 reverse primers for TCR Jbeta segments was used. The CDR3 region of rearranged TCR beta genes was amplified from genomic DNA with a multiplex PCR assay. On the Illumina HiSeq System, the amplified TCR beta libraries were sequenced as 87-base-pair reads. Processing in the source paper ran as follows. A later analysis tallied tens of millions of unique TCR beta chains across the roughly 610 repertoires, and about 10 million of those chains were shared by two or more donors. A nearest-neighbor algorithm error-corrected the raw reads and collapsed the reads into unique sequences, merging closely related sequences to remove PCR and sequencing errors. To assign V, D and J gene segments, CDR3 sequences were aligned to IMGT reference sequences. Each retained sequence needed at least a six-nucleotide match to both a V gene segment and a J gene segment. A rearrangement was called productive if the CDR3 had no stop codons and remained in frame with V and J, and every other rearrangement was called non-productive. Following IMGT convention, CDR3 was defined as the stretch from the second conserved V-encoded cysteine up to the conserved J-encoded phenylalanine. In an earlier analysis of 500 to 650 of the donors, sequences lacking an unambiguous match to a single V gene segment were excluded. An earlier analysis of 587 of the donors called V segments functional above 56.7% productive rearrangements and segregating when the between-donor standard deviation exceeded 5%. A statistical classification framework was developed to diagnose cytomegalovirus status using the catalog of TCR beta chain sequences. In a later analysis, V and J genes were assigned by comparing TCR nucleotide sequences against IMGT/GENE-DB human TR gene sequences. A later analysis assigned CDR3 sequences and most-parsimonious VDJ recombination scenarios with the TCRdist pipeline. In a later analysis, each TCR beta chain was defined by its CDR3 amino acid sequence together with its V-gene family, and reads lacking a unique V-gene family were excluded. To address suspected cross-contamination and a sequencing artifact, a later analysis removed some 620 highly shared, low-generation-probability nucleotide sequences. A later analysis calculated a clonal expansion index for each public chain from normalized within-repertoire ranks of inferred template counts. In a later analysis, generation probabilities were computed with a VDJ recombination model fitted to out-of-frame rearrangements, and the resulting probabilities were checked against IGoR. Hypergeometric tests were used in a later analysis to score TCR-TCR, TCR-HLA and TCR-CMV co-occurrence, with a repertoire-size bias correction applied to the TCR pairs. To estimate false discovery rates, a later analysis permuted the HLA or CMV assignments 20 times. A later analysis grouped co-occurring TCRs with DBSCAN, adding TCRdist sequence similarity when clustering within HLA-allele-positive subsets. Repertoires with fewer than 30,000 or more than 120,000 public chains, plus five repertoires with anomalous nucleotide sharing, were excluded from co-occurrence clustering. TCRdb took over this immuneACCESS table, retaining in-frame rearrangements with V and J assigned. Such tables are incomplete; in checked studies, under half of the missing clones stem from an unresolved V gene, and the remainder is unexplained. D and trimming were read from the DNA, whereas the V and J calls and clone size are those reported in that table. This sample comprises nearly 100,000 clones, around 9.6% of them detected only once. Together, the top ten hold just over 5% of the sample.

Summary of the overall study and its limitations: Correlated functional status among segregating V segments might be attributable to linkage disequilibrium, but an unknown experimental factor could not be ruled out. Because some donors lacked HLA typing at each locus, the association tests relied only on the typed subset. In a later analysis, most CMV-associated TCR beta chains were found to appear HLA-restricted, with HLA associations seemingly driven largely by CMV exposure. At a false discovery rate of 0.05, a later analysis linked 15,000 to 20,000 TCR beta sequences to specific HLA alleles. A further reported finding was that TCR beta sequences accurately predicted the HLA-A and HLA-B alleles for most subjects in the first cohort. A later analysis found that HLA-associated TCR beta chains were more clonally expanded and had lower generation probabilities than equally common non-associated chains. Presence/absence analyses assumed roughly uniform sequencing depth across donors, an assumption that may not hold. The classifier was reported to diagnose cytomegalovirus status with high specificity and sensitivity in both the original and validation cohorts. In this cohort, only TCR beta chains were sequenced, and detectable features were limited by the absence of alpha or paired-chain data. In vitro tests confirmed that three of the cytomegalovirus-associated TCR beta chains recognize cytomegalovirus antigens. The study gave a list of over 150 TCR beta chains associated with cytomegalovirus. Because counts were too low, some 16 rarely observed V segments, including chromosome 9 orphons, were excluded from the earlier analysis of some 540 of the donors. The only immune exposure information available for the cohort was CMV serostatus. A later analysis reported that several top co-occurrence clusters appeared linked to parvovirus B19, influenza, CMV and Epstein-Barr virus. In a later analysis, TCR association rates were found to vary across HLA loci, with the most associated TCRs seen for DRB1 alleles and the fewest for HLA-C alleles. V-gene and J-gene trimming of TCR beta chains was associated with a missense DCLRE1C variant in a later genetic analysis, and the association was replicated in an independent cohort. In a later genetic analysis, fewer N-insertions in productive TCRs were reported among donors in an Asian-associated ancestry cluster than the 666-donor mean. When HLA alleles, especially DR and DQ, strongly co-occurred, TCR associations were difficult to assign to individual alleles. While some public TCRs were present in many individuals, most TCR sequences turned up only very rarely across donors. An earlier analysis of approximately 540 of the donors showed that most TCR beta V segments appeared in productive rearrangements either about 87% or about 30% of the time, which broadly matched IMGT annotations. The sequencing pipeline was judged likely to have produced a cluster of highly shared sequence variants as a technical artifact. Some IMGT-functional V segments, including TRBV6-2 and TRBV6-3, could not be told apart with the 87-base-pair reads, so those segments were excluded. It was suggested by the authors that the approach could potentially be generalized to other disease states and immunological phenotypes.

This clonotype was obtained from a man over 45 in good health and CMV-seropositive. Sequencing input: PBMCs. This chain is built from TRBV29-1 and TRBJ2-3, and 8 bases in between align with TRBD2. The nucleotide sequence reads as follows: TGCAGCGTTGAGGGGACTAGGGATGGTACGCAGTATTTT. Its coded protein is CSVEGTRDGTQYF.